Described below is a single TCR beta chain sequence and its context. Its target is unknown. This specimen includes other DNA sequences encoding the same CDR3. The data originate from a study of CD8+ T cells in alopecia areata. Whole-study findings and limits: Lesional scalp, especially alopecia totalis/universalis, showed higher clonality than normal scalp. Relative to mice, TCR sharing across patients was less clear, a difference possibly HLA-related.

Treatment in this sample: oral pan-JAK inhibitor, 5-10 mg twice daily. Germline V gene sequence: CDR1 SGHRS, CDR2 YFSETQ. Trimming shortened V by 2 bases and J by 5 bases, and 4 bases separated the two germline ends. CDR3 size: 12 residues. Once RNA had been extracted, it was reverse transcribed into cDNA to act as the sequencing template. TCRdb's copy holds only in-frame clones and misses some; the assay was immunoSEQ multiplex PCR. Here the sample spans some 150,000 clones, roughly 50% being singletons. The chain links TRBV5-1 to TRBJ2-2; D is ambiguous. The material sequenced was CD8+ T cells sorted from blood, taken at week 4, from a patient treated with tofacitinib. The receptor was isolated from a human donor with alopecia areata. The CDR3 nucleotides are TGCGCCAGCAGCTTAGATACCGGGGAGCTGTTTTTT. Its translation is CASSLDTGELFF.